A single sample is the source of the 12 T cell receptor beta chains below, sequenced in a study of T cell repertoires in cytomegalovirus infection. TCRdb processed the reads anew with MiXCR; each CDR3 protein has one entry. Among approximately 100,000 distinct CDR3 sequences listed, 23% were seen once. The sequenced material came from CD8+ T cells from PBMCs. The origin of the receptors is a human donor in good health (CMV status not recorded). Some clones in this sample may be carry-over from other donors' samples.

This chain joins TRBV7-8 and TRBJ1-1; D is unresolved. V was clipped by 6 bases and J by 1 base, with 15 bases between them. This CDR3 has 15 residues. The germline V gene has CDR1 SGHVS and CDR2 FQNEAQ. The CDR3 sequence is CASSEGLPPNTEAFF. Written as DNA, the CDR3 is TGTGCCAGCAGTGAGGGCCTGCCCCCGAACACTGAAGCTTTCTTT.

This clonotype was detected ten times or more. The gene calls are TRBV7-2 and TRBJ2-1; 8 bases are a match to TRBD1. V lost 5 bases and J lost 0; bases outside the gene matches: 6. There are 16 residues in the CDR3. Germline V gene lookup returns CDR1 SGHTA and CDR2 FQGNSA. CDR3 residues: CASSGRGRNSYNEQFF. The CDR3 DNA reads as TGTGCCAGCAGCGGCAGGGGGCGAAACTCCTACAATGAGCAGTTCTTC.

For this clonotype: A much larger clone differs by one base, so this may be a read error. The CDR3 loop is CASSDRGSGANFLTF. CDR3 in DNA: TGTGCCAGCAGCGACAGGGGATCTGGGGCCAACTTCCTGACTTTC. The chain has TRBV7-6 and TRBJ2-6, with TRBD1 matching over 8 bases. Germline V CDR1 and CDR2: SGHVS, FNYEAQ. This CDR3 contains 15 residues.

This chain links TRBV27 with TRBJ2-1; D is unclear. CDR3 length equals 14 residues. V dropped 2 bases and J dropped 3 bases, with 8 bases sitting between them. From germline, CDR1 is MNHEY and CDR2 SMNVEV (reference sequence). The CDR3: CASSLGLGYNEQFF. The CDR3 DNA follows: TGTGCCAGCAGTTTAGGGCTCGGCTACAATGAGCAGTTCTTC.

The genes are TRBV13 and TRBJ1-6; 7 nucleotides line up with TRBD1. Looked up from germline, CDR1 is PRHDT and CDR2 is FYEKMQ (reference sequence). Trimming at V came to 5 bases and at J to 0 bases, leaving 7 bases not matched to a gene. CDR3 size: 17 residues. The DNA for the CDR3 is TGTGCCAGCAGCATAAGGGGACAGAGCTCCTATAATTCACCCCTCCACTTT. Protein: CASSIRGQSSYNSPLHF.

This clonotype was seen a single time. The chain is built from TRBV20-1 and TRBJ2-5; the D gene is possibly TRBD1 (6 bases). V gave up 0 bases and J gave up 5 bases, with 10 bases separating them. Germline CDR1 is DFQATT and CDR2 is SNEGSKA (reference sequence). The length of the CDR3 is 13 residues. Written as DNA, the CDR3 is TGCAGTGCTAGAGATCCGCAGGGGGAGACCCAGTACTTC. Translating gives CSARDPQGETQYF.

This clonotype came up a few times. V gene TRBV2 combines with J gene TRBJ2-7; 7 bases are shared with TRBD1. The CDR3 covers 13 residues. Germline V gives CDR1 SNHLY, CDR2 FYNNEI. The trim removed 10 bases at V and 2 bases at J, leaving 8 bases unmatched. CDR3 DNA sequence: TGTGCCACCACAGACAGGGAAGCCTACGAGCAGTACTTC. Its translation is CATTDREAYEQYF.

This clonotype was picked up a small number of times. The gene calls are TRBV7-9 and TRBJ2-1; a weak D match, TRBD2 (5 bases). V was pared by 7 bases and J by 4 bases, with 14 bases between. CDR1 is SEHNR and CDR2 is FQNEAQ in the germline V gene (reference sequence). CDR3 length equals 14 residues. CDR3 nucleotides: TGTGCCAGCACGTGGAGCGGATCTTACAATGAGCAGTTCTTC. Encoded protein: CASTWSGSYNEQFF. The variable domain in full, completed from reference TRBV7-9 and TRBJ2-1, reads DTGVSQNPRHKITKRGQNVTFRCDPISEHNRLYWYRQTLGQGPEFLTYFQNEAQLEKSRLLSDRFSAERPKGSFSTLEIQRTEQGDSAMYLCASTWSGSYNEQFFGPGTRLTVL.

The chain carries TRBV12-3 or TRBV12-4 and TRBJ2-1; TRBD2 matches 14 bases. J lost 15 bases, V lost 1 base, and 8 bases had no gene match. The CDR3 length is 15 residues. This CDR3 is CASSLGTSGGSKPFF. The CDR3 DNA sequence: TGTGCCAGCAGTTTAGGGACTAGCGGGGGGTCAAAGCCGTTCTTC.

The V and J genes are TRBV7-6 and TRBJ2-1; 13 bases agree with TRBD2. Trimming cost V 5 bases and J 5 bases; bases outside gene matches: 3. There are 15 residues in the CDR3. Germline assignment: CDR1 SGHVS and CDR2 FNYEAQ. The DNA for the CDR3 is TGTGCCAGCAGCCGGACTAGCGGGAGTAACAATGAGCAGTTCTTC. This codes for CASSRTSGSNNEQFF.

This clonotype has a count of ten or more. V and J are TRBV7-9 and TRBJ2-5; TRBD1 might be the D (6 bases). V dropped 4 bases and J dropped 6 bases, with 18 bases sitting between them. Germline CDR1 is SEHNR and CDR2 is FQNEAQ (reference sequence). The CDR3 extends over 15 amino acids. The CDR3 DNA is TGTGCCAGCAGCTCGGAGACAGGAGATAAGAAGACCCAGTACTTC. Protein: CASSSETGDKKTQYF.

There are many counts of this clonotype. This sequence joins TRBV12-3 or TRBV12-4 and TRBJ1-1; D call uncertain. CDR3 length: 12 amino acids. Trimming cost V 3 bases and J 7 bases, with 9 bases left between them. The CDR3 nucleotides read TGTGCCAGCAGTTTCTCGGGCATTGAAGCTTTCTTT. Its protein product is CASSFSGIEAFF.